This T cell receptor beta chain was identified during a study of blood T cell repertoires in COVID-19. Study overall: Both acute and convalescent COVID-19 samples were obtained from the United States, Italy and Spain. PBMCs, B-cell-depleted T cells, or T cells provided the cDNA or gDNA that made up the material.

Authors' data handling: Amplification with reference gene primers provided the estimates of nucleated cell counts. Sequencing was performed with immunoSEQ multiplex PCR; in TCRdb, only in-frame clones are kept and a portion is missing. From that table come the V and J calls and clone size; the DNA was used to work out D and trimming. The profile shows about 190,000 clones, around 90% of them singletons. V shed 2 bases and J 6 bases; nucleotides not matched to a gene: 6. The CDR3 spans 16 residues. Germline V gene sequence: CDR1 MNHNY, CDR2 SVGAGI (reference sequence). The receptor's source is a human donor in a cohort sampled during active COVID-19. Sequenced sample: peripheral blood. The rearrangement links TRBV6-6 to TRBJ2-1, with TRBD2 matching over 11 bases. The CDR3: CASSYGSSGRLNEQFF. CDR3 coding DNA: TGTGCCAGCAGTTACGGGTCTAGCGGGAGGCTCAATGAGCAGTTCTTC.